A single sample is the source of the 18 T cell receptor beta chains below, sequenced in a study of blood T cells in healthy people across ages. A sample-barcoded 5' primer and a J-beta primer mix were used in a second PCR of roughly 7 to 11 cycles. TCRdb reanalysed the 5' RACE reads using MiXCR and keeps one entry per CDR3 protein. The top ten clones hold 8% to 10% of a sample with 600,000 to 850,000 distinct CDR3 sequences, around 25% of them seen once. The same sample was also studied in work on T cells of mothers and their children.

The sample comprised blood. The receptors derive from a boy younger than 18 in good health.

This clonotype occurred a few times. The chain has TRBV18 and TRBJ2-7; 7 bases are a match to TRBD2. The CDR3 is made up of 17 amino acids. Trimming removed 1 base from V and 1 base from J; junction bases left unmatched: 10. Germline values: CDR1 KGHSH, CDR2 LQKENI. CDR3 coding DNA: TGTGCCAGCTCACCACAGACCCCCGGGACTACGTCCTACGAGCAGTACTTC. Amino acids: CASSPQTPGTTSYEQYF.

The CDR3 DNA is TGTGCCAGCAGCCCCTTGCCTCTTGGACTGAACTCCTACGAGCAGTACTTC. Translation gives CASSPLPLGLNSYEQYF. V is TRBV7-9 and J is TRBJ2-7, with a possible D match to TRBD2 (5 bases). Between the trimmed V and J ends, which lost 5 bases and 0 bases, there was a span of 20 bases. CDR1 is SEHNR, CDR2 FQNEAQ, per germline (reference sequence). The CDR3 is 17 residues long.

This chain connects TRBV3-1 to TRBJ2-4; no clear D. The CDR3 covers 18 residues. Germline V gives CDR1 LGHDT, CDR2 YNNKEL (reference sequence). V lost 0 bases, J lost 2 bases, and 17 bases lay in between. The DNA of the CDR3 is TGTGCCAGCAGCCAAGATCAGGCGCCCGCCTGGTCCAAAAACATTCAGTACTTC. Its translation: CASSQDQAPAWSKNIQYF.

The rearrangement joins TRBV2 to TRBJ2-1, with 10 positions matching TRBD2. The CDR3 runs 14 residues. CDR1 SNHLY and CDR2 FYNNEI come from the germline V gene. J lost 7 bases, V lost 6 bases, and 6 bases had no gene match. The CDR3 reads CASRPLAGENEQFF. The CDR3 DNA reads TGTGCCAGCAGACCGCTAGCGGGAGAAAATGAGCAGTTCTTC. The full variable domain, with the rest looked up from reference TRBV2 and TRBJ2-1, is EPEVTQTPSHQVTQMGQEVILRCVPISNHLYFYWYRQILGQKVEFLVSFYNNEISEKSEIFDDQFSVERPDGSNFTLKIRSTKLEDSAMYFCASRPLAGENEQFFGPGTRLTVL.

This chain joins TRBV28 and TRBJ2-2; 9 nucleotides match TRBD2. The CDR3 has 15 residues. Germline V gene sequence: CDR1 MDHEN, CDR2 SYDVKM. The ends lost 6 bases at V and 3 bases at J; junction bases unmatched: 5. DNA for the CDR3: TGTGCCAGCAGCTCTAGCGGGACTGACACCGGGGAGCTGTTTTTT. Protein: CASSSSGTDTGELFF.

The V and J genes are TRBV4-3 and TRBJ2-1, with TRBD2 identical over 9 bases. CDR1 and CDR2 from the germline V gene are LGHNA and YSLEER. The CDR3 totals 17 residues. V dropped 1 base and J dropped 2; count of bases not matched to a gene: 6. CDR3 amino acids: CASSQAGGLAPYNEQFF. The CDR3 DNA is TGCGCCAGCAGCCAAGCAGGGGGACTAGCCCCCTACAATGAGCAGTTCTTC.

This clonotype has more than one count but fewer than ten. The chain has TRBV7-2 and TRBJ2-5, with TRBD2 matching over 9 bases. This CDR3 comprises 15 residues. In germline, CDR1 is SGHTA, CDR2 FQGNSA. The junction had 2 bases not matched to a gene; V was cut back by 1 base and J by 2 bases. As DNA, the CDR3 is TGTGCCAGCAGCTTAGGCGGGAGGGCTCAAGAGACCCAGTACTTC. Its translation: CASSLGGRAQETQYF.

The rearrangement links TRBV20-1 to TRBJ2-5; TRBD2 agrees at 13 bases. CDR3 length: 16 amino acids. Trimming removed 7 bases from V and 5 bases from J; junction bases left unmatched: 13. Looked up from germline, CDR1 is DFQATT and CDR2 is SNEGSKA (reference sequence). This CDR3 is CSVQPPGLAGRETQYF. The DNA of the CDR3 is TGCAGTGTTCAACCTCCGGGACTAGCGGGGCGGGAGACCCAGTACTTC.

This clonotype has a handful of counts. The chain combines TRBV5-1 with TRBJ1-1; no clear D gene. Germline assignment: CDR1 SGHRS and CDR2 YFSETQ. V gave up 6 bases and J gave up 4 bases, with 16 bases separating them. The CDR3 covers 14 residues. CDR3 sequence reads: CASTLKGLSTEAFF. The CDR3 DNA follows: TGCGCCAGCACCCTGAAGGGATTGAGCACTGAAGCTTTCTTT.

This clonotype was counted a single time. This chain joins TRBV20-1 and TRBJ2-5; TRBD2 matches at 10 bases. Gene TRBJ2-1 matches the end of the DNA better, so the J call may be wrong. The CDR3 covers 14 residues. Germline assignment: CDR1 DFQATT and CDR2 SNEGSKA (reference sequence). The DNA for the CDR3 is TGCAGTGCTAGAGATATCCTAGCGGGGGATGAGCAGTTCTTC. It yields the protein CSARDILAGDEQFF.

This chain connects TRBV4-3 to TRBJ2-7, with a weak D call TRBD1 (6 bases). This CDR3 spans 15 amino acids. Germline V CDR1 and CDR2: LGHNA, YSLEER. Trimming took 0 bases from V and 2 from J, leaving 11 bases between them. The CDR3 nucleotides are TGCGCCAGCAGCCAAGAATCGAGGGGGACCTACGAGCAGTACTTC. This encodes CASSQESRGTYEQYF.

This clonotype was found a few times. As DNA, the CDR3 is TGTGCCAGCAGCTTAGGCGGGCTAGGAGTGGCCAAAAACATTCAGTACTTC. Encoded protein: CASSLGGLGVAKNIQYF. V gene TRBV11-2 combines with J gene TRBJ2-4; tentatively, D is TRBD2 (5 bases). The germline gives CDR1 SGHAT, CDR2 FQNNGV. The CDR3 is made up of 17 amino acids. V was cut by 1 base and J by 1 base, with 14 bases left in between. Full variable domain (remainder filled in from reference TRBV11-2 and TRBJ2-4): EAGVAQSPRYKIIEKRQSVAFWCNPISGHATLYWYQQILGQGPKLLIQFQNNGVVDDSQLPKDRFSAERLKGVDSTLKIQPAKLEDSAVYLCASSLGGLGVAKNIQYFGAGTRLSVL.

For the CDR3, the DNA is TGTGCCAGCAGCCGACAGGCCTATGGCTACACCTTC. Protein: CASSRQAYGYTF. The J gene is TRBJ1-2, the V gene TRBV12-3 or TRBV12-4; D may be TRBD1 (6 bases). The CDR3 is 12 amino acids. The V and J ends lost 6 bases and 4 bases respectively, with 9 bases between them.

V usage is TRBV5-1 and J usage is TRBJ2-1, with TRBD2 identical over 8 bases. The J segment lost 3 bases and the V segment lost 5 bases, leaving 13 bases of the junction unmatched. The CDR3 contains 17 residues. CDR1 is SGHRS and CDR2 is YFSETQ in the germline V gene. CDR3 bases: TGCGCCAGCAGGAGACTAGCGACTTGCGGTTACTACAATGAGCAGTTCTTC. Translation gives CASRRLATCGYYNEQFF.

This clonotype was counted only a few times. CDR3 in amino acids: CASSPILDRGRETQYF. The CDR3 coding sequence is TGTGCCAGCAGTCCAATTCTCGACAGGGGGCGAGAGACCCAGTACTTC. The chain links TRBV28 to TRBJ2-5; TRBD1 matches at 10 bases. V trimming: 5 bases; J trimming: 4 bases; junction bases outside the gene matches: 10. Germline CDR1 is MDHEN and CDR2 is SYDVKM. This CDR3 has 16 residues.

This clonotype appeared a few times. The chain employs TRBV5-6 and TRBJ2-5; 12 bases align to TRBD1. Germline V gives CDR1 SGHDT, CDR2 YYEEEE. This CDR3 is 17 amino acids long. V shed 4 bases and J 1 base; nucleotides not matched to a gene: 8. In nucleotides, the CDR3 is TGTGCCAGCAGCCCGTTTCGGGACAGGGGGCCCCAAGAGACCCAGTACTTC. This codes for CASSPFRDRGPQETQYF. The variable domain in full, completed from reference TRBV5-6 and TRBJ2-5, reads DAGVTQSPTHLIKTRGQQVTLRCSPKSGHDTVSWYQQALGQGPQFIFQYYEEEERQRGNFPDRFSGHQFPNYSSELNVNALLLGDSALYLCASSPFRDRGPQETQYFGPGTRLLVL.

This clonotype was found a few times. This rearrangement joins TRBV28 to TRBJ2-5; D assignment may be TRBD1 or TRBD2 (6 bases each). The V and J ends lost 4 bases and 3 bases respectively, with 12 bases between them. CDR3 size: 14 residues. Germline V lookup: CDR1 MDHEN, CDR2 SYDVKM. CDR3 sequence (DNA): TGTGCCAGCAGTTCTCGGGGGCCTGAAGAGACCCAGTACTTC. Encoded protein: CASSSRGPEETQYF.

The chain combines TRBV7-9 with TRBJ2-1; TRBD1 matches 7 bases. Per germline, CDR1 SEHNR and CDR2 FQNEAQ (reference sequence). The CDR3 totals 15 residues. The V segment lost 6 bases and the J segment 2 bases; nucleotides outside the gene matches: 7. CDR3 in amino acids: CASRSRQGPYNEQFF. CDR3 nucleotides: TGTGCCAGCAGATCTAGACAGGGACCCTACAATGAGCAGTTCTTC.